The clone carrying this T cell receptor beta chain came up many times. As yet, its antigen is unknown. This CDR3 comprises 14 residues. V dropped 2 bases and J dropped 1; count of bases not matched to a gene: 4. Germline lookup yields CDR1 SQVTM and CDR2 ANQGSEA. For repertoire sequencing, the TCR beta CDR3 regions were amplified from RNA transcripts. An opening RT-PCR round employed HTBI primers and preceded a second-round multiplex PCR. Using its own MiXCR run on the multiplex PCR reads, TCRdb lists one record per CDR3 protein. The table includes some 170,000 distinct CDR3 sequences, 39% detected once. This specimen belongs to a study of Graves' ophthalmopathy and Graves' hyperthyroidism. Study-wide findings and caveats: Detected in blood as well were most expanded thyroid clonotypes with frequency above 0.001.

J is TRBJ2-5 and V is TRBV29-1, with 7 bases that match TRBD2. Material: peripheral blood. This sequence was found in a young man with Graves' ophthalmopathy. The CDR3 DNA reads TGCAGCGTTGAACGGGGAGGGATCCAAGAGACCCAGTACTTC. This encodes CSVERGGIQETQYF.